This entry is about one TCR beta chain. This sample stems from a study of Ad26.COV2.S vaccination and SARS-CoV-2 variants. Treatment described: over 15 received Ad26.COV2.S at low or high dose, single or two shots; 5 received placebo; per-sample allocation not given. Samples were taken on day 63 after the first vaccine or placebo injection. The repertoire was sequenced with immunoSEQ multiplex PCR; TCRdb's copy has only in-frame clones and lacks some. The table records about 680,000 clones, roughly nine tenths of them present only once. This sequence was found in a person between 18 and 65 years old who received the Ad26.COV2.S COVID-19 vaccine or a placebo. Here the sequenced sample was peripheral blood, taken in a trial of Ad26.COV2.S vaccine versus placebo.

The CDR3: CASSLGVREGQTQYF. DNA for the CDR3: TGTGCCAGCAGCTTAGGAGTGCGGGAGGGGCAGACCCAGTACTTC. This chain connects TRBV11-2 to TRBJ2-5, with 9 bases lining up with TRBD2. Germline V gives CDR1 SGHAT, CDR2 FQNNGV. The J segment lost 6 bases and the V segment lost 1 base, leaving 6 bases of the junction unmatched. CDR3 size: 15 residues.